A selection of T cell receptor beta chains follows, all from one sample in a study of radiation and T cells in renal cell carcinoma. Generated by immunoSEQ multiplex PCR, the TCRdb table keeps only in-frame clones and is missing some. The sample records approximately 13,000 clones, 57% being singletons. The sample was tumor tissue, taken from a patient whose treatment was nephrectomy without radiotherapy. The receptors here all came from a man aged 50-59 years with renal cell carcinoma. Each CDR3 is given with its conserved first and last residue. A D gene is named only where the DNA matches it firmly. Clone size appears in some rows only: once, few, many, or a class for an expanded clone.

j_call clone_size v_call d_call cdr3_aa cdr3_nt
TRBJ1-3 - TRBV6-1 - CASSEAWDRNTIYF TGTGCCAGCAGTGAAGCGTGGGACAGAAACACCATATATTTT
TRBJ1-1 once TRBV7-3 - CASSLGSHGDTEAFF TGTGCCAGCAGCTTAGGGTCACATGGGGACACTGAAGCTTTCTTT
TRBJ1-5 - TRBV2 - CASSSSRAESYQPQHF TGTGCCAGCAGTAGTAGTAGGGCAGAATCGTATCAGCCCCAGCATTTT
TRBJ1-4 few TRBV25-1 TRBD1 CASRGQVYEKLFF TGTGCCAGTCGCGGACAGGTATACGAAAAACTGTTTTTT
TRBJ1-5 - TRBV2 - CASRSSLNQPQHF TGTGCCAGCAGGTCCAGTCTCAATCAGCCCCAGCATTTT
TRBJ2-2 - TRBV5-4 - CASSPRSGELFF TGTGCCAGCAGCCCCCGTTCCGGGGAGCTGTTTTTT
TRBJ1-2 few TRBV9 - CASSVALANYGYTF TGTGCCAGCAGCGTAGCTTTAGCTAACTATGGCTACACCTTC
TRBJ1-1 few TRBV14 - CASSSRRGYEAFF TGTGCCAGCAGCTCAAGACGGGGCTATGAAGCTTTCTTT
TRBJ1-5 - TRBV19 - CASKPSRQDYSNQPQHF TGTGCCAGTAAGCCTAGTCGACAGGACTATAGCAATCAGCCCCAGCATTTT
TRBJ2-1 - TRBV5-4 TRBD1 CASRSDRGAYNEQFF TGTGCCAGCAGATCCGACAGGGGCGCCTACAATGAGCAGTTCTTC
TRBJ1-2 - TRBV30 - CAWSEIHYGYTF TGTGCCTGGAGTGAGATCCACTATGGCTACACCTTC
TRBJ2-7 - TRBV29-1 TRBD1 CSVSLTGPPINEQYF TGCAGCGTTTCTCTGACAGGGCCCCCTATAAACGAGCAGTACTTC
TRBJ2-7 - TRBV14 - CASSQGRTLYEQYF TGTGCCAGCAGCCAAGGTCGGACCCTCTACGAGCAGTACTTC
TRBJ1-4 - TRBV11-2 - CASSLEGGSATNEKLFF TGTGCCAGCAGCTTAGAAGGAGGGAGCGCAACTAATGAAAAACTGTTTTTT
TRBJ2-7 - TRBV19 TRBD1 CASSSPQRTGSSYEQYF TGTGCCAGTAGTTCACCGCAACGGACAGGGAGCTCCTACGAGCAGTACTTC
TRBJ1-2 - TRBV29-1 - CSVRSGANYGYTF TGCAGCGTTCGGTCAGGGGCTAACTATGGCTACACCTTC
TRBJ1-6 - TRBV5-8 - CASSLDSELPPSPLHF TGTGCCAGCAGCTTGGACAGCGAGCTACCTCCTTCACCCCTCCACTTT
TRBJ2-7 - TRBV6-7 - CASSLLGGLYEQYF TGTGCCAGCAGTCTCTTGGGGGGACTCTACGAGCAGTACTTC
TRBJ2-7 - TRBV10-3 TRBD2 CAISGSGLAGPYEQYF TGTGCCATCAGTGGATCGGGACTAGCGGGGCCTTACGAGCAGTACTTC
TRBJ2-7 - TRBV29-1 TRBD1 CSALKGQGNPYEQYF TGCAGCGCCTTAAAGGGACAGGGGAACCCCTACGAGCAGTACTTC
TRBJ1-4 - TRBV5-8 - CASSSPGEMDEKLFF TGTGCCAGCAGCTCCCCAGGAGAGATGGATGAAAAACTGTTTTTT
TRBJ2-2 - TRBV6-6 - CASSSFTGELFF TGTGCCAGCAGTTCCTTCACCGGGGAGCTGTTTTTT
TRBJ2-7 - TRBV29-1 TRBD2 CSVDSGGRGDEQYF TGCAGCGTTGATAGCGGGGGCAGGGGGGACGAGCAGTACTTC
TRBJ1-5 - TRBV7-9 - CASSLAEGGGGQPQHF TGTGCCAGCAGCTTAGCGGAAGGAGGGGGAGGTCAGCCCCAGCATTTT
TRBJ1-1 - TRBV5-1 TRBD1 CASSLWDRGTEAFF TGCGCCAGCAGCCTCTGGGACAGGGGGACTGAAGCTTTCTTT
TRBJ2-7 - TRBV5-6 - CASSLPGIGYEQYF TGTGCCAGCAGCTTGCCGGGGATAGGCTACGAGCAGTACTTC
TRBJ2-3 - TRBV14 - CASSQDLGRTDTQYF TGTGCCAGCAGCCAAGATCTAGGCAGGACAGATACGCAGTATTTT
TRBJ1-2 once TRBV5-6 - CASSFNERIGF TGTGCCAGCAGCTTTAACGAACGGATTGGCTTC
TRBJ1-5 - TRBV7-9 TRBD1 CASSGSTGAFYSNQPQHF TGTGCCAGCAGCGGGTCTACAGGGGCCTTTTATAGCAATCAGCCCCAGCATTTT
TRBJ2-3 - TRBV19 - CATQGKRPGGTDTQYF TGTGCCACCCAAGGGAAGAGACCTGGAGGCACAGATACGCAGTATTTT
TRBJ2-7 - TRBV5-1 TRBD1 CASSRDRRPYEQYF TGCGCCAGCAGCAGGGACAGGAGACCCTACGAGCAGTACTTC
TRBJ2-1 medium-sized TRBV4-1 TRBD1 CASSQDRGPSYNEQFF TGCGCCAGCAGCCAAGATAGGGGGCCTAGTTACAATGAGCAGTTCTTC
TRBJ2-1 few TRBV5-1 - CASSLGPRNEQFF TGCGCCAGCAGCTTGGGACCGCGAAATGAGCAGTTCTTC
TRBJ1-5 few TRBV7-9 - CASSLDSTTPQHF TGTGCCAGCAGCCTTGACAGTACCACGCCCCAGCATTTT
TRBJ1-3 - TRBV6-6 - CASSPRPFSGNTIYF TGTGCCAGCAGCCCCCGGCCCTTCTCTGGAAACACCATATATTTT
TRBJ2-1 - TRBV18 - CASSPEQKSYNEQFF TGTGCCAGCTCACCAGAACAGAAATCCTACAATGAGCAGTTCTTC
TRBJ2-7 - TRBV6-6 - CASSYSWGAREQYF TGTGCCAGCAGTTACTCTTGGGGGGCGAGGGAGCAGTACTTC
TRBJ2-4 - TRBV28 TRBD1 CASSPGTVKNIQYF TGTGCCAGCAGTCCCGGGACAGTGAAAAACATTCAGTACTTC
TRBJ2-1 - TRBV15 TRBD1 CATSRDEGAIWEQFF TGTGCCACCAGCAGAGATGAGGGGGCGATATGGGAGCAGTTCTTC
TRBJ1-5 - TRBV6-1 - CASSEIAGEGNQPQHF TGTGCCAGCAGTGAGATTGCGGGGGAGGGCAATCAGCCCCAGCATTTT
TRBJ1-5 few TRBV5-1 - CASSPEGGQPQHF TGCGCCAGCAGCCCCGAGGGAGGTCAGCCCCAGCATTTT
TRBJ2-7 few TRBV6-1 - CASSEPGYEQYF TGTGCCAGCAGTGAGCCAGGGTACGAGCAGTACTTC
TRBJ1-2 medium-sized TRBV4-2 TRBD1 CASSQNLQGANGYTF TGTGCCAGCAGCCAAAACCTCCAGGGGGCAAATGGCTACACCTTC
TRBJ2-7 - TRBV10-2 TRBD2 CASSERDSGGYPYEQYF TGCGCCAGCAGTGAGAGGGATAGCGGGGGGTATCCCTACGAGCAGTACTTC
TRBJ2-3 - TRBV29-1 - CSVDTGADTQYF TGCAGCGTTGATACGGGGGCAGATACGCAGTATTTT
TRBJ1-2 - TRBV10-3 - CAIKTDNTNYGYTF TGTGCCATCAAAACAGACAATACTAACTATGGCTACACCTTC
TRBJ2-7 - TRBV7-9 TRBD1 CASSLGGQAKEQYF TGTGCCAGCAGCTTAGGGGGACAGGCGAAAGAGCAGTACTTC
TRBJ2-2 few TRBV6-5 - CASSYGGVGELFF TGTGCCAGCAGTTACGGAGGGGTCGGGGAGCTGTTTTTT
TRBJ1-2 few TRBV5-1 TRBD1 CASSLLTGVYGYTF TGCGCCAGCAGCTTACTAACAGGGGTCTATGGCTACACCTTC
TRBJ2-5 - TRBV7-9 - CASSFIGETQYF TGTGCCAGCAGCTTCATAGGGGAAACCCAGTACTTC
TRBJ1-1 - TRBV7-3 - CASSLVVNTEAFF TGTGCCAGCAGCCTGGTAGTGAACACTGAAGCTTTCTTT
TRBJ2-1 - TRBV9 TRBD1 CASSFKDRDYNEQFF TGTGCCAGCAGCTTTAAGGACAGGGATTACAATGAGCAGTTCTTC
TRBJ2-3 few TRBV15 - CATSRAVGGRTDTQYF TGTGCCACCAGCAGAGCGGTGGGGGGGCGCACAGATACGCAGTATTTT